This T cell receptor (beta chain) emerged from a study of identical twins listed by TCRdb under 2016. Concerning the study at large: TCR alpha and beta repertoires from monozygotic twins, unrelated adults of various ages and cord blood were deep-sequenced to test whether fetal clonotypes persist. To rule out contamination, the twin experiments were replicated at different times with different library preparation protocols.

Receptor amplification or capture employed 5' RACE. The instrument was an Illumina HiSeq 2000. A universal primer binding site was added through template switching, and the final cDNA carried a unique molecular identifier so that TCR cDNA molecules could be counted accurately. First-strand cDNA for TCR alpha and beta chains was synthesized from specific primers in the conserved constant-segment region. To control for contamination, each cDNA library was double barcoded with a SMART-Mk sample barcode plus Illumina barcodes. TruSeq adapter sequences and Illumina sample barcodes were added in two successive PCR steps. The Illumina HiSeq platform was used with custom primers to sequence TCR alpha and beta cDNA libraries. From the authors' description of their analysis: MiGEC processed the raw reads to extract unique molecular identifiers, while MiXCR was used to determine the CDR3 positions. Recombination models were inferred per individual with the repgenHMM and IGoR tools using an EM algorithm. Shared clonotypes were analyzed with the tcR package in R, and sharing was normalized by the product of cloneset sizes. Out-of-frame nonproductive sequences were analyzed to study raw recombination free of thymic and clonal selection effects. Using fastp trimming at Q25 and MiXCR clonotype assembly, TCRdb reanalyzed the public sequencing data and kept in-frame beta chains. Each record represents a unique CDR3 protein, reported with the most common genes and DNA among its rows. The V and J calls and clone size come from TCRdb's table, not from the authors' own analysis. Across this sample there are 500,000 or so distinct CDR3 sequences, with 14% seen only once. The leading ten clones occupy about 1% of the sample.

Every donor was a healthy Caucasian. Three pairs of female monozygotic twins, all aged 18 to 29 years, were included in the twin cohort. Positive isolation kits from Invitrogen were used to isolate CD4+ and CD8+ T cell populations. General conclusions and limits of the study: Invariant T cells such as MAIT and iNKT could partly confound zero-insertion analyses, though diverse VJ usage argued against this for most clonotypes. Compared with coincidental sharing between unrelated individuals, out-of-frame TCR alpha sequences shared between twins showed an excess of sequences with low generation probability. Abundant cord blood beta clonotypes had fewer insertions, young adult naive repertoires showed a similar but weaker trend, and memory repertoires showed no such trend. In beta out-of-frame sequences, excess twin sharing was weaker, because having fewer shared sequences lowered the signal-to-noise ratio. Out-of-frame TCR alpha sharing in monozygotic twins was systematically underestimated by recombination models, whereas sharing between unrelated individuals was in agreement with the recombination models. Because the same donors could not be followed over many years, conclusions were based on cross-sectional statistical analysis.

Trimming removed 8 bases from V and 6 bases from J, leaving 17 bases between the germline ends. Taken from the germline V gene (reference sequence), the CDR1 and CDR2 loops are WNHNN and SYGVQD. Measured from the cysteine to the phenylalanine, the CDR3 is 13 residues long. Only CDR3 DNA is held: 39 bases, read in frame from base 1. This clonotype was observed a few times. The antigen it binds to is not known. No base quality values were provided; no much bigger clone lies one nucleotide off. These same data were also listed under a study on yellow fever vaccine responses in identical twins. The second study reports: According to the authors, in identical twins the way T cells responded to vaccination appeared partly convergent and partly personalized. Focusing on identical twins, the study followed the T cell clones that responded to the vaccine, and did so with precision.

This chain joins TRBV10-1 to TRBJ2-7, with the D gene possibly TRBD1 or TRBD2, each one fitting 5 bases. The origin of this receptor is a woman aged 18-35 years in good health. The source material was CD4+ T cells sorted from blood. The CDR3 region has the sequence CASGPGTKVEQYF. At the DNA level, the sequence is TGCGCCAGCGGTCCCGGGACGAAAGTCGAGCAGTACTTC.